The 28 T cell receptor beta chains in this list originate from one sample, sequenced in a study of graft-versus-host responses after intestinal transplantation. Time point here: postoperative day 105 after intestinal transplantation (dayNNNN = postoperative day). Only in-frame clones appear in the TCRdb table, and some are missing; sequencing was by immunoSEQ multiplex PCR. The table shows about 12,000 clones, with approximately 91% occurring only once. The sequencing here drew on PBMCs, taken 105 days after intestinal transplantation. The receptors derive from a human patient who received an intestinal transplant, so some T cells may come from the graft donor.

This rearrangement joins TRBV11-2 to TRBJ2-3, with TRBD2 matching 7 bases. The CDR3 is 16 amino acids. Trimming removed 6 bases from V and 0 bases from J; junction bases left unmatched: 9. Looked up from germline, CDR1 is SGHAT and CDR2 is FQNNGV. The DNA for the CDR3 is TGTGCCAGCAGGGAACTTCGACTAGCCAGCACAGATACGCAGTATTTT. It specifies CASRELRLASTDTQYF.

The rearrangement uses TRBV11-1 and TRBJ2-3; D ambiguous. Germline CDR1 SGHAT, CDR2 FQDESV (reference sequence). V was cut by 5 bases and J by 0 bases, with 9 bases left in between. CDR3 length: 14 residues. CDR3 nucleotides: TGTGCCAGCAGCCCAGCCGATAGCACAGATACGCAGTATTTT. It encodes CASSPADSTDTQYF.

The table lists this clone with a count of one. J is TRBJ1-2 and V is TRBV4-2; D gene uncertain. Germline-derived CDR1 and CDR2 are LGHNA and YNFKEQ. Trimming stripped 0 bases from V and 8 bases from J, with 4 bases between. This CDR3 contains 11 residues. This CDR3 is CASSQDTGYTF. The CDR3 DNA reads as TGTGCCAGCAGCCAAGATACCGGCTACACCTTC.

The CDR3 DNA reads TGTGCCAGCAGCAACCGGGACAGAGGGGCGGCTGAAGCTTTCTTT. Residues: CASSNRDRGAAEAFF. The chain carries TRBV7-6 and TRBJ1-1, with 7 bases that match TRBD1. CDR3 length: 15 residues. V gave up 5 bases and J gave up 6 bases; unmatched junction bases: 12. The germline gives CDR1 SGHVS, CDR2 FNYEAQ.

This sequence joins TRBV19 and TRBJ2-7; maybe TRBD2 (6 bases). V lost 5 bases and J lost 6, with 20 bases in between. The CDR3 has 15 amino acids. Germline assignment: CDR1 LNHDA and CDR2 SQIVND (reference sequence). DNA for the CDR3: TGTGCCAGTAGTCGGGGACTTCGACCTACCGGCGAGCAGTACTTC. Amino acid sequence: CASSRGLRPTGEQYF.

The chain has TRBV30 and TRBJ1-3; D remains unclear. Trimming took off 0 bases at V and 0 bases at J, with 12 bases between the two ends. Germline V gene data show CDR1 as GTSNPN and CDR2 as SVGIG (reference sequence). This CDR3 comprises 16 residues. Written as DNA, the CDR3 is TGTGCCTGGAGTGTCACCAGCAAATCCTCTGGAAACACCATATATTTT. This translates into CAWSVTSKSSGNTIYF.

This chain joins TRBV6-1 and TRBJ1-1; unclear D gene. The CDR3 has 12 residues. V shed 7 bases and J shed 3 bases, with 9 bases lying between them. Germline V lookup: CDR1 MNHNS, CDR2 SASEGT. CDR3 sequence (DNA): TGTGCCAGCAAGGTTTGGGACACTGAAGCTTTCTTT. This translates into CASKVWDTEAFF.

The chain is built from TRBV4-2 and TRBJ2-5; 11 nucleotides agree with TRBD2. This CDR3 has 17 amino acids. V shed 1 base, J shed 3 bases, and the junction held 7 bases outside the gene matches. CDR1 and CDR2 from the germline V gene are LGHNA and YNFKEQ. The CDR3 region has the DNA TGTGCCAGCAGCCAAGCACTCTCTAGCGGGGGGAAAGAGACCCAGTACTTC. It is translated as CASSQALSSGGKETQYF.

The chain employs TRBV29-1 and TRBJ1-4, with D maybe TRBD1 (5 bases). This CDR3 contains 13 residues. V lost 4 bases and J lost 5, with 11 bases in between. The germline V gene encodes CDR1 SQVTM and CDR2 ANQGSEA. The CDR3 loop reads CSVGSGRNEKLFF. The CDR3 coding sequence is TGCAGCGTTGGATCGGGGCGAAATGAAAAACTGTTTTTT.

The rearrangement links TRBV2 to TRBJ1-6, with 7 nucleotides matching TRBD1. V was clipped by 5 bases and J by 8 bases; unmatched bases: 9. Germline V gene data show CDR1 as SNHLY and CDR2 as FYNNEI. The CDR3 spans 15 residues. The chain's CDR3 is CASSLPQGGYSPLHF. Written as DNA, the CDR3 is TGTGCCAGCAGTCTTCCTCAGGGGGGATATTCACCCCTCCACTTT.

V usage is TRBV19 and J usage is TRBJ2-3; TRBD2 matches at 10 bases. CDR3 length: 18 residues. Germline V gene data show CDR1 as LNHDA and CDR2 as SQIVND (reference sequence). J gave up 4 bases and V 4 bases, and 14 bases lay outside the gene matches. The CDR3 loop is CASSTWGISGGIPDTQYF. DNA of the CDR3: TGTGCCAGTAGTACGTGGGGTATTAGCGGGGGGATCCCAGATACGCAGTATTTT.

The J gene is TRBJ1-2, the V gene TRBV10-3; D is undetermined. Germline values: CDR1 ENHRY, CDR2 SYGVKD. V was cut by 3 bases and J by 6 bases, with 11 bases left in between. The CDR3 spans 13 residues. CDR3 sequence reads: CAISEEVGDGYTF. CDR3 DNA: TGTGCCATCAGTGAAGAAGTAGGAGATGGCTACACCTTC.

The V and J genes are TRBV28 and TRBJ1-2, with D perhaps TRBD1 (5 bases). Germline values: CDR1 MDHEN, CDR2 SYDVKM. The CDR3 sequence is 15 residues long. V lost 5 bases and J lost 7, with 20 bases in between. This CDR3 reads CASSGAVGGDGGYTF. In nucleotides, the CDR3 is TGTGCCAGCAGTGGCGCAGTTGGAGGGGACGGTGGCTACACCTTC.

This chain uses TRBV5-1 with TRBJ2-7, with no clear D. The CDR3 consists of 15 residues. V lost 2 bases and J lost 3, with 15 bases in between. The V gene's germline CDR1 is SGHRS and CDR2 YFSETQ. CDR3 nucleotides: TGCGCCAGCAGCTTTTTATCCGGCAGTTTCTACGAGCAGTACTTC. Amino acid sequence: CASSFLSGSFYEQYF.

The gene calls are TRBV5-5 and TRBJ2-2; 7 bases agree with TRBD1. CDR1 and CDR2 from the germline V gene are SGHKS and YYEKEE (reference sequence). The length of the CDR3 is 16 residues. The V and J ends lost 0 bases and 4 bases, in that order; junction bases with no gene match: 6. The CDR3 loop reads CASSLGTGQSTGELFF. The CDR3 DNA follows: TGTGCCAGCAGCTTGGGGACAGGACAAAGCACCGGGGAGCTGTTTTTT.

This clone was recorded only once. V is TRBV4-1 and J is TRBJ1-3; the D gene is possibly TRBD1 (5 bases). Germline loops: CDR1 MGHRA, CDR2 YSYEKL. The V end lost 0 bases, the J end lost 6 bases, and 15 bases lay between the germline ends. The CDR3 contains 16 residues. Here the CDR3 DNA reads TGCGCCAGCAGCCAAGAGTACTCAGGGCTTTTAAACACCATATATTTT. This gives the protein CASSQEYSGLLNTIYF.

The CDR3 region has the DNA TGTGCCAGCAGCACAGAAGGGGGGACTAATGAAAAACTGTTTTTT. Amino acid sequence: CASSTEGGTNEKLFF. The chain joins TRBV11-2 to TRBJ1-4; a weak D match, TRBD1 (6 bases). This CDR3 region has 15 residues. V was clipped by 5 bases and J by 2 bases, with 12 bases between them. Germline CDR1 is SGHAT and CDR2 is FQNNGV.

The CDR3 reads CASSLAGRDGPYEQYF. DNA of the CDR3: TGTGCCAGCAGCTTAGCGGGGCGGGACGGGCCTTACGAGCAGTACTTC. The chain uses TRBV11-2 and TRBJ2-7, with D perhaps matching TRBD2 (6 bases). Germline CDR1 and CDR2: SGHAT and FQNNGV. V shed 1 base and J shed 4 bases, with 17 bases lying between them. This CDR3 has 16 residues.

J is TRBJ2-3 and V is TRBV4-2, with D possibly being TRBD1 (6 bases). This CDR3 has 17 amino acids. V was shortened by 1 base and J by 3 bases, with 17 bases between the two germline ends. The V gene's germline CDR1 is LGHNA and CDR2 YNFKEQ. CDR3: CASSQAGAGDPTDTQYF. The CDR3 region has the DNA TGTGCCAGCAGCCAAGCTGGGGCAGGGGATCCGACAGATACGCAGTATTTT.

This chain joins TRBV7-9 and TRBJ1-5, with D possibly being TRBD1 (5 bases). Germline V gene lookup returns CDR1 SEHNR and CDR2 FQNEAQ (reference sequence). This CDR3 contains 14 residues. The V and J ends lost 5 bases and 1 base respectively, with 9 bases between them. CDR3 region: CASSGDLSNQPQHF. The DNA for the CDR3 is TGTGCCAGCAGCGGGGACCTCAGCAATCAGCCCCAGCATTTT.

The J gene is TRBJ2-3, the V gene TRBV4-1; the D gene is possibly TRBD1 (5 bases). This CDR3 is built from 14 residues. With 5 bases removed from V and 3 bases from J, the gap between germline ends came to 12 bases. Germline CDR1 MGHRA, CDR2 YSYEKL. CDR3 sequence: CASSSGLVTDTQYF. In DNA form, the CDR3 reads TGCGCCAGCAGCTCAGGGTTGGTAACAGATACGCAGTATTTT.

The chain is built from TRBV5-4 and TRBJ2-1; D gene uncertain. The V end was cut by 7 bases, the J end by 8 bases, with 16 bases between. The germline CDR1 and CDR2 sequences are SGHNT and YYREEE (reference sequence). There are 13 residues in the CDR3. CDR3 residues: CASLGRGADEQFF. In DNA form, the CDR3 reads TGTGCCAGCCTAGGACGAGGCGCTGATGAGCAGTTCTTC.

The gene calls are TRBV9 and TRBJ2-7, with 10 bases identical to TRBD2. Germline values: CDR1 SGDLS, CDR2 YYNGEE. Trimming cost V 5 bases and J 6 bases; bases outside gene matches: 8. This CDR3 region has 14 residues. CDR3 sequence reads: CASSKASGGGEQYF. For the CDR3, the DNA is TGTGCCAGCAGTAAGGCTAGCGGGGGTGGCGAGCAGTACTTC.

The chain combines TRBV19 with TRBJ2-2, with D possibly TRBD2 on 5 matching bases. The CDR3 is 17 residues long. Germline lookup yields CDR1 LNHDA and CDR2 SQIVND (reference sequence). The germline V and J ends were trimmed by 6 bases and 6 bases, with 23 bases remaining between them. In DNA, the CDR3 is TGTGCCAGTAGCCCCGAGGGTTTTGAGGGTGGGTCCGGGGAGCTGTTTTTT. Translating it yields CASSPEGFEGGSGELFF.

The chain has TRBV25-1 and TRBJ2-7; D is uncertain. Germline-derived CDR1 and CDR2 are MGHDK and SYGVNS. The CDR3 runs 11 residues. Trimming took 3 bases from V and 13 from J, leaving 13 bases between them. The CDR3: CASSDRDRRYF. DNA for the CDR3: TGTGCCAGCAGTGACCGAGACCGCCGCTACTTC.

This clone has a single count. The chain combines TRBV7-9 with TRBJ1-2, with 10 bases that match TRBD1. The CDR3 is 14 residues long. The germline CDR1 and CDR2 sequences are SEHNR and FQNEAQ (reference sequence). Trimming took 5 bases from V and 4 from J; bases not matched to a gene: 4. CDR3 sequence: CASSTGTGAYGYTF. The CDR3 DNA reads as TGTGCCAGCAGCACCGGGACAGGGGCCTATGGCTACACCTTC.

This chain links TRBV5-5 with TRBJ2-1; no firm D call. Per germline, CDR1 SGHKS and CDR2 YYEKEE (reference sequence). This CDR3 contains 15 residues. Trimming removed 2 bases from V and 0 bases from J, with 9 bases in between. DNA of the CDR3: TGTGCCAGCAGCTTCATGGAAGGCTCCTACAATGAGCAGTTCTTC. This codes for CASSFMEGSYNEQFF.

This sequence joins TRBV9 and TRBJ2-5; D ambiguous. The V end was cut by 0 bases, the J end by 5 bases, with 14 bases between. Per the germline V gene, CDR1 is SGDLS and CDR2 is YYNGEE. The CDR3 is made up of 15 amino acids. DNA for the CDR3: TGTGCCAGCAGCGTAGGTGGCTCTCAAGGGGAGACCCAGTACTTC. Protein: CASSVGGSQGETQYF.